The source of this TCR beta chain is a study of T-cell reconstitution after alpha-beta-depleted transplantation in children. The TCRbeta library incorporated unique molecular identifiers. TCRdb reprocessed the PCR reads via MiXCR and lists one record per CDR3 protein. Altogether almost 400,000 distinct CDR3 sequences are present, roughly 21% being singletons, with the ten largest covering 3.5% to 4%. The CDR3 is 14 residues long. V was pared by 2 bases and J by 2 bases, with 11 bases between. Germline assignment: CDR1 SGDLS and CDR2 YYNGEE. This TCR was recovered from a human donor who donated a stem cell graft to a child with acute myeloid leukemia. This rearrangement joins TRBV9 to TRBJ2-7, with D tentatively TRBD2 (7 bases). The specimen was PBMCs from the stem cell graft donor, collected from the stem cell graft. The chain's CDR3 is CASSVARGPYEQYF. The CDR3 coding sequence is TGTGCCAGCAGCGTTGCGCGGGGGCCCTACGAGCAGTACTTC. Full variable domain (missing parts from reference TRBV9 and TRBJ2-7): DSGVTQTPKHLITATGQRVTLRCSPRSGDLSVYWYQQSLDQGLQFLIQYYNGEERAKGNILERFSAQQFPDLHSELNLSSLELGDSALYFCASSVARGPYEQYFGPGTRLTVT.